The rows below give T cell receptor beta chains drawn from one sample of a study of T cell responses to AZD1222 COVID-19 vaccine. The protocol was immunoSEQ multiplex PCR, while the TCRdb copy is restricted to in-frame clones and leaves out a portion. The table shows some 120,000 clones, with roughly 84% occurring only once. The sequences come from peripheral blood, collected on day 0 of AZD1222 vaccination. The receptors originated from an adult in good health. CDR3s include the opening cysteine and the closing phenylalanine or tryptophan. D genes are given only for firm matches. Size is stated for part of the rows, as once, few or many counts, or as a class when the clone is expanded.

TRBD2,-,TRBV3-1/TRBV3-2,TRBJ2-3,TGTGCCAGCAGTCCTGGACTAGCGGGGGGGTATACGCAGTATTTT,CASSPGLAGGYTQYF
-,-,TRBV6-5,TRBJ1-2,TGTGCCAGCAACCCGTGGGGTTCGGCCGGCTACACCTTC,CASNPWGSAGYTF
TRBD1,-,TRBV7-9,TRBJ2-7,TGTGCCAGCAGCGGACGACCGACAGGGCAACCCTACGAGCAGTACTTC,CASSGRPTGQPYEQYF
-,-,TRBV28,TRBJ1-1,TGTGCCAGCAGTGATGAGGGTGGGAACACTGAAGCTTTCTTT,CASSDEGGNTEAFF
-,-,TRBV4-1,TRBJ1-2,TGCGCCAGCAGCCAATTCTCAGGGGTGGCTAACTATGGCTACACCTTC,CASSQFSGVANYGYTF
-,-,TRBV5-5,TRBJ2-1,TGTGCCAGCGCCTCCCCGCCCCTGATAGACTACAATGAGCAGTTCTTC,CASASPPLIDYNEQFF
-,-,TRBV28,TRBJ1-2,TGTGCCAGCTCCGGGACAAATCGCAACTATGGCTACACCTTC,CASSGTNRNYGYTF
TRBD1,few,TRBV3-1/TRBV3-2,TRBJ1-1,TGTGCCAGCAGCCAAGGAGGGGGCAAAGCTTTCTTT,CASSQGGGKAFF
TRBD1,few,TRBV7-2,TRBJ1-6,TGTGCCAGCAGCCTCGGACAGGGCCCGGGATCACCCCTCCACTTT,CASSLGQGPGSPLHF
-,-,TRBV4-1,TRBJ1-4,TGCGCCAGCAGCCCATACCCAGGTGAAAAACTGTTTTTT,CASSPYPGEKLFF
-,-,TRBV18,TRBJ2-6,TGTGCCAGCTCACTTCCGTCTGGGGCCAACGTCCTGACTTTC,CASSLPSGANVLTF
-,once,TRBV19,TRBJ1-4,TGTGCCAGTAATGGGGGTGCAACTAATGAAAAACTGTTTTTT,CASNGGATNEKLFF
-,-,TRBV5-1,TRBJ1-3,TGCGCCAGCTGGGACGCCTTAGGAGCCACCATATATTTT,CASWDALGATIYF
-,-,TRBV21-1,TRBJ2-4,TGTGCCAGCAGCAGGACAGGGGCGGCATGTTACATTCAGTACTTC,CASSRTGAACYIQYF
-,-,TRBV6-5,TRBJ1-6,TGTGCCAGCAGTTACTCAACAGGGAATTCACCCCTCCACTTT,CASSYSTGNSPLHF
-,-,TRBV28,TRBJ1-2,TGTGCCAGCAGTTCGAGTGGGAACTATGGCTACACCTTC,CASSSSGNYGYTF
-,-,TRBV28,TRBJ2-7,TGTGCCAGCAGTTTCGGCCTCGCCTACGAGCAGTACTTC,CASSFGLAYEQYF
-,-,TRBV19,TRBJ1-1,TGTGCCAGTTCAAACCCGGGGGGCTACACTGAAGCTTTCTTT,CASSNPGGYTEAFF
TRBD2,-,TRBV13,TRBJ2-1,TGTGCCAGCAGCATCCGGGGGGGCCCCGAAAATGAGCAGTTCTTC,CASSIRGGPENEQFF
TRBD2,-,TRBV15,TRBJ2-7,TGTGCCACCAGCAGACAGCGGGAGCCTGGCGAGCAGTACTTC,CATSRQREPGEQYF
TRBD1,-,TRBV5-1,TRBJ1-2,TGCGCCAGCAGCTTGTCTTTGTCTGACAGGGGTGGCTATGGCTACACCTTC,CASSLSLSDRGGYGYTF
-,-,TRBV15,TRBJ1-5,TGTGCCACCAGCACCTTTACAGATAGCAATCAGCCCCAGCATTTT,CATSTFTDSNQPQHF
-,-,TRBV28,TRBJ1-1,TGTGCCAGCAGTTCCCGGAACACTGAAGCTTTCTTT,CASSSRNTEAFF
TRBD1,-,TRBV18,TRBJ1-2,TGTGCCAGCTCACCCTTTGGACAGGGCAATGGCTACACCTTC,CASSPFGQGNGYTF
-,once,TRBV28,TRBJ1-5,TGTGCCAGCAGCCAGCTTAGCAATCAGCCCCAGCATTTT,CASSQLSNQPQHF
TRBD1,-,TRBV12-3/TRBV12-4,TRBJ1-5,TGTGCCAGCAGTTCCGGACCCCGGGACAGAAGGCATTTT,CASSSGPRDRRHF
-,few,TRBV29-1,TRBJ2-2,TGCATCGAAGAAGGAACCGGGGAGCTGTTTTTT,CIEEGTGELFF
-,-,TRBV18,TRBJ2-2,TGTGCCAGCTCTCCATTGACGTTTCTAGCGAACACCGGGGAGCTGTTTTTT,CASSPLTFLANTGELFF
-,-,TRBV20-1,TRBJ2-1,TGCAGTGCTACTGACGGGCGCCACAATGAGCAGTTCTTC,CSATDGRHNEQFF
TRBD1,-,TRBV29-1,TRBJ1-3,TGCAGCGTTGAAACTGATCCGGAAACCGGGACAGTCCAATCTGTCTCTGGAAACACCATATATTTT,CSVETDPETGTVQSVSGNTIYF
TRBD1,-,TRBV9,TRBJ1-2,TGTGCCAGCAGCGGATCCGGGACAGGGGGCATCTATGGCTACACCTTC,CASSGSGTGGIYGYTF
TRBD2,-,TRBV15,TRBJ2-3,TGTGCCACCAGCAGCCCCGGGACTAGCGGACACACAGATACGCAGTATTTT,CATSSPGTSGHTDTQYF
-,-,TRBV6-5,TRBJ1-5,TGTGCCAGCAGGCAGGGTAGCAATCAGCCCCAGCATTTT,CASRQGSNQPQHF
TRBD1,-,TRBV6-5,TRBJ2-2,TGTGCCAGCAGGGGACAGGCTGATTGGCCCGGGGAGCTGTTTTTT,CASRGQADWPGELFF
TRBD2,-,TRBV19,TRBJ2-3,TGTGCCAGTGCTGGACTAGCGGGAGTAGGAGATACGCAGTATTTT,CASAGLAGVGDTQYF
TRBD1,-,TRBV28,TRBJ1-2,TGTGCCAGCAGTTTAGCCCTAGGGACAGGTCTTGGCTACACCTTC,CASSLALGTGLGYTF
-,-,TRBV29-1,TRBJ1-3,TGCAGCGTTGAAGGGCGGGCCAGGAGTGGTGGAAACACCATATATTTT,CSVEGRARSGGNTIYF
-,-,TRBV12-3/TRBV12-4,TRBJ1-5,TGTGCCAGCAGTCTAACTCAAAATCAGCCCCAGCATTTT,CASSLTQNQPQHF
TRBD1,once,TRBV28,TRBJ1-1,TGTGCCAGCAGGTATCGTCCTCCGGGACAGGGCACTGAAGCTTTCTTT,CASRYRPPGQGTEAFF
-,-,TRBV16,TRBJ1-4,TGTGCCAGCACGGGGGCAGCAAATGAAAAACTGTTTTTT,CASTGAANEKLFF
TRBD1,-,TRBV28,TRBJ2-7,TGTGCCAGCAGTTCCGGACAGGCACATCCCTACGAGCAGTACTTC,CASSSGQAHPYEQYF